The entry below gives a single T cell receptor (beta chain) sequence along with its context. What it binds is not known. The sample belongs to a study of cytomegalovirus exposure and HLA in healthy donors. Overall study results and limits: Only CMV serostatus was available as immune exposure information. Presence/absence results assume similar sequencing depth per donor, which may not hold.

This CDR3 has 16 amino acids. V dropped 0 bases and J dropped 2; count of bases not matched to a gene: 2. CDR1 LGHNA and CDR2 YNFKEQ come from the germline V gene. The PCR was carried out with 60 Vbeta primers and 13 Jbeta primers. Assay used: immunoSEQ multiplex PCR; TCRdb lists only in-frame clones, some missing. The sample shows around 96,000 clones, 80% of them seen only once. The chain combines TRBV4-2 with TRBJ2-3, with 10 bases fitting TRBD2. The specimen was PBMCs. This clonotype was obtained from a man between 18 and 29 years old in good health and CMV-seronegative. CDR3 loop: CASSQEAGGFTDTQYF. The DNA of the CDR3 is TGTGCCAGCAGCCAAGAAGCGGGGGGGTTCACAGATACGCAGTATTTT.